This TCR beta chain was captured in a study of shared clonotypes between healthy human individuals. A note on this clone: Its antigen is unknown.

On sorted subsets, replicate PCRs used about 200 ng DNA, or about 30,000 T cell genomes. Under the authors' procedure: ImmunoSEQ junction-only sequences lacked quality scores, so their filtering differed. Only in-frame clones appear in the TCRdb table, and some are missing; sequencing was by immunoSEQ multiplex PCR. V, J and clone size were drawn from that table, and D and trimming were deduced from the DNA. The data show around 510,000 clones, approximately 94% seen once. Regarding the study as a whole: Sampling was confined to blood; repertoires within tissues likely differ.

Germline CDR1 and CDR2: MGHRA and YSYEKL. The ends were cut back, 1 base at V and 8 bases at J, with 12 bases in the middle. The CDR3 spans 14 residues. The TCR comes from a woman aged 25 to 39 in good health. The chain links TRBV4-1 to TRBJ2-1; tentative D call: TRBD2 (5 bases). The sample consisted of naive CD4+ T cells sorted from blood. Subset defined: CD45RA+ positively selected. The CDR3 DNA reads as TGCGCCAGCAGCCAAGCCTCTAGCCCCTATGAGCAGTTCTTC. Translation gives CASSQASSPYEQFF.